The 27 T cell receptor beta chains below were found in one sample sequenced in a study of T cell changes during pregnancy in multiple sclerosis. TCRdb keeps only in-frame clones here, not all; method: immunoSEQ multiplex PCR. The sample holds 40,000 to 60,000 clones, roughly nine tenths seen once. The sequencing used CD4+ T cells from peripheral blood mononuclear cells, collected before pregnancy. These receptors originate from a female donor with multiple sclerosis, enrolled in a pregnancy study.

The J gene is TRBJ2-7, the V gene TRBV11-2, with 8 bases fitting TRBD2. Germline CDR1 reads SGHAT; CDR2 reads FQNNGV. This CDR3 region has 16 residues. Trimming cost V 2 bases and J 5 bases; bases outside gene matches: 11. The CDR3 DNA is TGTGCCAGCAGCTTAACCCGCGCGGGAGGCGCCCACGAGCAGTACTTC. It yields the protein CASSLTRAGGAHEQYF.

The V and J genes are TRBV10-3 and TRBJ2-7; D possibly corresponds to TRBD2 (6 bases). Germline loops: CDR1 ENHRY, CDR2 SYGVKD. The CDR3 runs to 12 residues. V gave up 7 bases and J gave up 2 bases, with 9 bases separating them. The CDR3 loop reads CAIISGPYEQYF. CDR3 DNA sequence: TGTGCCATCATTAGCGGCCCCTACGAGCAGTACTTC.

J is TRBJ2-1 and V is TRBV7-8, with 9 bases aligning to TRBD2. The CDR3 extends over 18 amino acids. Germline trimming cut 6 bases from V and 0 bases from J; bases unmatched to any gene: 12. Germline CDR1 SGHVS, CDR2 FQNEAQ. The DNA for the CDR3 is TGTGCCAGCAGTTCAGATCCTAGCGGGGCTAGCTCCTACAATGAGCAGTTCTTC. It codes for CASSSDPSGASSYNEQFF.

Only one count was recorded for this clone. The CDR3 loop reads CASSYSGTSRDEQFF. In DNA, the CDR3 is TGTGCCAGCAGTTACTCGGGGACTAGTCGTGATGAGCAGTTCTTC. The chain recombines TRBV6-5 with TRBJ2-1, with TRBD2 identical over 8 bases. This CDR3 contains 15 residues. The junction had 6 bases not matched to a gene; V was cut back by 0 bases and J by 8 bases. The germline gives CDR1 MNHEY, CDR2 SVGAGI.

V gene TRBV7-9 combines with J gene TRBJ2-3; 12 bases match TRBD2. CDR1 is SEHNR, CDR2 FQNEAQ, per germline (reference sequence). The J segment lost 4 bases and the V segment lost 0 bases, leaving 8 bases of the junction unmatched. CDR3 length equals 18 residues. CDR3 in amino acids: CASSLAALAGGPSDTQYF. CDR3 bases: TGTGCCAGCAGCTTAGCGGCCCTAGCGGGAGGGCCCTCAGATACGCAGTATTTT. The full variable domain, completed using reference TRBV7-9 and TRBJ2-3, is DTGVSQNPRHKITKRGQNVTFRCDPISEHNRLYWYRQTLGQGPEFLTYFQNEAQLEKSRLLSDRFSAERPKGSFSTLEIQRTEQGDSAMYLCASSLAALAGGPSDTQYFGPGTRLTVL.

The chain is built from TRBV7-8 and TRBJ2-1; tentative D call: TRBD2 (6 bases). V lost 5 bases, J lost 0 bases, and 20 bases lay in between. CDR3 size: 18 residues. From germline, CDR1 is SGHVS and CDR2 FQNEAQ. The DNA for the CDR3 is TGTGCCAGCAGCCCCAAGCGCTTAGCGGACTACTCCTACAATGAGCAGTTCTTC. This sequence encodes CASSPKRLADYSYNEQFF.

The chain carries TRBV6-1 and TRBJ2-7; D remains unclear. There are 13 residues in the CDR3. Trimming took off 5 bases at V and 5 bases at J, with 13 bases between the two ends. Germline V CDR1 and CDR2: MNHNS, SASEGT. The CDR3 nucleotides are TGTGCCAGCAGTTTGGGCCCCCGGCACGAGCAGTACTTC. Translating gives CASSLGPRHEQYF.

The chain carries TRBV18 and TRBJ2-6, with D perhaps TRBD2 (5 bases). Per the germline V gene, CDR1 is KGHSH and CDR2 is LQKENI. This CDR3 has 16 residues. V shed 2 bases and J shed 0 bases, with 8 bases lying between them. The CDR3 region is CASSPSGSSGANVLTF. The CDR3 bases are TGTGCCAGCTCACCATCGGGGAGCTCTGGGGCCAACGTCCTGACTTTC.

The rearrangement links TRBV9 to TRBJ2-1; tentative D call: TRBD2 (5 bases). This CDR3 has 18 amino acids. In germline, CDR1 is SGDLS, CDR2 YYNGEE. The ends were cut back, 0 bases at V and 0 bases at J, with 16 bases in the middle. The CDR3 DNA reads TGTGCCAGCAGCGTAGTCACTAGGAGTGGGAGCTCCTACAATGAGCAGTTCTTC. Amino acids: CASSVVTRSGSSYNEQFF.

Turning to this clone: Relative to the germline gene, one junction end is altered; a read error may explain this. The chain has TRBV10-3 and TRBJ2-1; 14 positions agree with TRBD2. CDR1 is ENHRY and CDR2 is SYGVKD in the germline V gene. CDR3 length: 18 amino acids. The CDR3 here is CAISEWGTSGSRGHEQFF. The CDR3 DNA reads TGTGCCATCAGCGAGTGGGGGACTAGCGGGAGTCGTGGCCATGAGCAGTTCTTC.

This sequence joins TRBV12-2 and TRBJ2-7; the D call TRBD1 from the table was never checked on the DNA. TRBV12-2 is a pseudogene locus. The CDR3 sequence is 19 residues long. The CDR3: CARPTAGTGPMRCGYEQYF. In DNA, the CDR3 is TGTGCAAGACCGACGGCCGGGACAGGGCCCATGCGATGCGGATACGAGCAGTACTTC.

V is TRBV6-6 and J is TRBJ2-7, with TRBD1 matching over 9 bases. V trimming: 7 bases; J trimming: 2 bases; junction bases outside the gene matches: 6. The CDR3 runs to 14 residues. The V gene's germline CDR1 is MNHNY and CDR2 SVGAGI (reference sequence). CDR3: CASNPGQGTYEQYF. The CDR3 DNA follows: TGTGCCAGCAATCCGGGACAGGGAACCTACGAGCAGTACTTC.

V gene TRBV7-9 combines with J gene TRBJ2-1; D possibly corresponds to TRBD2 (6 bases). The CDR3 loop spans 14 amino acids. V shed 4 bases and J shed 2 bases, with 9 bases lying between them. The germline V gene encodes CDR1 SEHNR and CDR2 FQNEAQ (reference sequence). As DNA, the CDR3 is TGTGCCAGCAGCTCGGGACTGACCTACAATGAGCAGTTCTTC. Protein: CASSSGLTYNEQFF.

V and J are TRBV19 and TRBJ1-5; the D gene is possibly TRBD1 (5 bases). CDR3 size: 15 residues. V gave up 3 bases and J gave up 6 bases, with 15 bases separating them. In germline, CDR1 is LNHDA, CDR2 SQIVND (reference sequence). The DNA of the CDR3 is TGTGCCAGTAGTATCGGTCGCGGGGGAGGTCAGCCCCAGCATTTT. It yields the protein CASSIGRGGGQPQHF.

The chain has TRBV5-8 and TRBJ2-2; D possibly corresponds to TRBD2 (5 bases). This CDR3 has 15 amino acids. Germline V gives CDR1 SGHTS, CDR2 YDEGEE. V gave up 1 base and J gave up 4 bases, with 11 bases separating them. In DNA, the CDR3 is TGTGCCAGCAGCTTGTATGGCGCGGGCACCGGGGAGCTGTTTTTT. Translated: CASSLYGAGTGELFF.

CDR3 amino acids: CSVVEGTLEQFF. The DNA of the CDR3 is TGCAGCGTTGTGGAGGGGACCTTGGAGCAGTTCTTC. The genes are TRBV29-1 and TRBJ2-1; D is perhaps TRBD2 (6 bases). With 4 bases removed from V and 10 bases from J, the gap between germline ends came to 14 bases. The germline V gene encodes CDR1 SQVTM and CDR2 ANQGSEA. The CDR3 is 12 amino acids.

The chain recombines TRBV28 with TRBJ1-2; the D gene is possibly TRBD1 (5 bases). V was pared by 2 bases and J by 2 bases, with 6 bases between. Per the germline V gene, CDR1 is MDHEN and CDR2 is SYDVKM. This CDR3 spans 13 amino acids. The CDR3 sequence: CASSLGHNYGYTF. CDR3 bases: TGTGCCAGCAGTTTAGGACACAACTATGGCTACACCTTC.

CDR3 bases: TGCGCCAGCACCAGGGGGGACAACACCGGGGAGCTGTTTTTT. Protein: CASTRGDNTGELFF. The rearrangement links TRBV4-1 to TRBJ2-2; a weak D match, TRBD1 (7 bases). The CDR3 has 14 amino acids. The germline V gene encodes CDR1 MGHRA and CDR2 YSYEKL. V was trimmed by 7 bases and J by 2 bases, leaving 11 bases between them.

The rearrangement joins TRBV5-4 to TRBJ2-2; maybe TRBD1 (7 bases). This CDR3 contains 14 residues. Trimming left V 1 base short and J 7 bases short, with 11 bases between. Germline V gene data show CDR1 as SGHNT and CDR2 as YYREEE (reference sequence). CDR3 bases: TGTGCCAGCAGCTTGAGGGGGCGGGGCGGGGAGCTGTTTTTT. This encodes CASSLRGRGGELFF. Full variable domain (outside the CDR3, taken from reference TRBV5-4 and TRBJ2-2): ETGVTQSPTHLIKTRGQQVTLRCSSQSGHNTVSWYQQALGQGPQFIFQYYREEENGRGNFPPRFSGLQFPNYSSELNVNALELDDSALYLCASSLRGRGGELFFGEGSRLTVL.

The chain links TRBV19 to TRBJ1-2, with D unresolved. The V end was cut by 7 bases, the J end by 10 bases, with 19 bases between. This CDR3 spans 13 amino acids. CDR1 is LNHDA, CDR2 SQIVND, per germline (reference sequence). CDR3 in DNA: TGTGCCAGTAAACGAGAGAGAGCTGATTTCTACACCTTC. It codes for CASKRERADFYTF.

V is TRBV29-1 and J is TRBJ1-1; no clear D gene. In germline, CDR1 is SQVTM, CDR2 ANQGSEA. The CDR3 consists of 14 residues. V lost 3 bases and J lost 0, with 11 bases in between. Here the CDR3 DNA reads TGCAGCGTTGATTCGGTAGCCTTGAACACTGAAGCTTTCTTT. This sequence encodes CSVDSVALNTEAFF.

The sample holds a few counts of this clone. The genes are TRBV5-6 and TRBJ2-3, with TRBD1 as a possible D gene (5 bases). The length of the CDR3 is 14 residues. CDR1 is SGHDT and CDR2 is YYEEEE in the germline V gene. V gave up 4 bases and J gave up 1 base, with 10 bases separating them. This chain's CDR3 is CASSGLQGTDTQYF. For the CDR3, the DNA is TGTGCCAGCAGCGGATTACAGGGCACAGATACGCAGTATTTT. Variable domain in full (rest from reference TRBV5-6 and TRBJ2-3): DAGVTQSPTHLIKTRGQQVTLRCSPKSGHDTVSWYQQALGQGPQFIFQYYEEEERQRGNFPDRFSGHQFPNYSSELNVNALLLGDSALYLCASSGLQGTDTQYFGPGTRLTVL.

CDR3 nucleotide sequence: TGTGCCTGGAGTGTCAACAGGGCTGGAGAGACCCAGTACTTC. Protein: CAWSVNRAGETQYF. The V call is TRBV30, the J call TRBJ2-5; D may be TRBD1 (6 bases). With 0 bases removed from V and 4 bases from J, the gap between germline ends came to 12 bases. Germline V lookup: CDR1 GTSNPN, CDR2 SVGIG (reference sequence). There are 14 residues in the CDR3.

The J gene is TRBJ2-7, the V gene TRBV6-1, with D unclear. The V gene lost 0 bases and the J gene lost 3 bases, with 6 bases spanning the gap. The CDR3 runs 13 residues. In germline, CDR1 is MNHNS, CDR2 SASEGT. CDR3 DNA: TGTGCCAGCAGTGAAGCCCCTAGCTACGAGCAGTACTTC. The encoded protein is CASSEAPSYEQYF.

The V and J genes are TRBV5-5 and TRBJ1-1, with TRBD1 matching over 7 bases. Germline trimming cut 4 bases from V and 5 bases from J; bases unmatched to any gene: 8. In germline, CDR1 is SGHKS, CDR2 YYEKEE (reference sequence). The CDR3 length is 14 residues. This chain's CDR3 is CASSADRARTEAFF. Here the CDR3 DNA reads TGTGCCAGCAGCGCTGACAGGGCTCGGACTGAAGCTTTCTTT.

By share, this clone counts as medium-sized. This chain connects TRBV5-1 to TRBJ1-2; D is possibly TRBD1 (6 bases). The V gene's germline CDR1 is SGHRS and CDR2 YFSETQ. The germline V and J ends were trimmed by 4 bases and 2 bases, with 9 bases remaining between them. The CDR3 is made up of 13 amino acids. The DNA of the CDR3 is TGCGCCAGCAGCCTGGGGACAAACTATGGCTACACCTTC. Translating gives CASSLGTNYGYTF.

This chain joins TRBV9 and TRBJ1-4; D unresolved. V lost 0 bases and J 0 bases, leaving 6 bases between the germline ends. The length of the CDR3 is 15 residues. The germline CDR1 and CDR2 sequences are SGDLS and YYNGEE. CDR3 DNA: TGTGCCAGCAGCGTAGGGCAGGCAACTAATGAAAAACTGTTTTTT. Its translation: CASSVGQATNEKLFF.